The clone carrying this TCR beta chain was seen a handful of times. Its antigen is still unknown. The ends lost 0 bases at V and 2 bases at J; junction bases unmatched: 3. The V gene's germline CDR1 is SGHRS and CDR2 YFSETQ. The length of the CDR3 is 17 residues. TCRdb re-derived calls from the RT-PCR reads in MiXCR, one entry per CDR3 protein. The sample has around 650,000 distinct CDR3 sequences, around 14% seen once; the top ten hold 11%. This record comes from a study of response to subunit inactivated influenza vaccine. The study's findings and limits: Authors suggested each seasonal flu vaccination may recruit only limited numbers of new T cells.

The starting material was PBMCs from blood, obtained approximately 12 days after vaccination. The clonotype comes from a man aged 50 to 59 who received an inactivated influenza vaccine. This sequence joins TRBV5-1 and TRBJ2-3; 13 bases match TRBD2. DNA of the CDR3: TGCGCCAGCAGCTTGGCCGGACTAGCGGGAGCCACAGATACGCAGTATTTT. Amino acid sequence: CASSLAGLAGATDTQYF. The full variable domain, in which reference TRBV5-1 and TRBJ2-3 provide the parts outside the CDR3, is KAGVTQTPRYLIKTRGQQVTLSCSPISGHRSVSWYQQTPGQGLQFLFEYFSETQRNKGNFPGRFSGRQFSNSRSEMNVSTLELGDSALYLCASSLAGLAGATDTQYFGPGTRLTVL.